The 17 T cell receptor beta chains below were found in one sample sequenced in a study of T cell responses to AZD1222 COVID-19 vaccine. Clones were sequenced by immunoSEQ multiplex PCR, and TCRdb holds only the in-frame ones, with some missing. Altogether around 250,000 clones are present, 85% to 95% being singletons, with the ten largest covering 0.5% to 0.7%. Sample: peripheral blood, taken on day 0 of AZD1222 vaccination. These receptor sequences come from an adult in good health.

This clone was counted only a few times. The J gene is TRBJ1-1, the V gene TRBV7-3; D may be TRBD1 (5 bases). Germline loops: CDR1 SGHTA, CDR2 FQGTGA. Trimming left V 3 bases short and J 4 bases short, with 9 bases between. This CDR3 comprises 13 residues. Here the CDR3 DNA reads TGTGCCAGCAGCTTTGGACAAGCCACTGAAGCTTTCTTT. This gives the protein CASSFGQATEAFF.

This clone has a handful of counts. The chain recombines TRBV6-6 with TRBJ1-1; D is unresolved. With 5 bases removed from V and 4 bases from J, the gap between germline ends came to 8 bases. In germline, CDR1 is MNHNY, CDR2 SVGAGI (reference sequence). CDR3 length: 12 residues. CDR3 sequence reads: CASSAPGTEAFF. The CDR3 DNA is TGTGCCAGCAGTGCCCCGGGCACTGAAGCTTTCTTT.

This chain connects TRBV9 to TRBJ2-2; TRBD1 might be the D (6 bases). Trimming removed 6 bases from V and 6 bases from J, with 18 bases in between. The CDR3 spans 15 residues. Looked up from germline, CDR1 is SGDLS and CDR2 is YYNGEE. CDR3 sequence reads: CASNREQGTSGELFF. The CDR3 DNA follows: TGTGCCAGCAATCGAGAACAGGGAACGTCCGGGGAGCTGTTTTTT.

The chain carries TRBV2 and TRBJ1-5, with TRBD1 matching 7 bases. Germline loops: CDR1 SNHLY, CDR2 FYNNEI. This CDR3 has 16 amino acids. V shed 6 bases, J shed 0 bases, and the junction held 8 bases outside the gene matches. In nucleotides, the CDR3 is TGTGCCAGCAGCCTAGGGGGCACGAATAGCAATCAGCCCCAGCATTTT. It is translated as CASSLGGTNSNQPQHF.

The chain links TRBV9 to TRBJ1-6; D is ambiguous. CDR3 length equals 14 residues. Trimming cost V 2 bases and J 3 bases, with 6 bases left between them. Germline CDR1 and CDR2: SGDLS and YYNGEE. This CDR3 reads CASSVQLYNSPLHF. CDR3 nucleotides: TGTGCCAGCAGCGTTCAACTCTATAATTCACCCCTCCACTTT.

This clone came up a few times. The genes are TRBV6-5 and TRBJ1-2, with a tentative D call TRBD1 (5 bases). The V end lost 5 bases, the J end lost 6 bases, and 13 bases lay between the germline ends. The CDR3 consists of 13 residues. The germline gives CDR1 MNHEY, CDR2 SVGAGI. In DNA, the CDR3 is TGTGCCAGCAGTATCAGGGAAAATAATGGCTACACCTTC. Protein: CASSIRENNGYTF.

The V and J genes are TRBV28 and TRBJ1-6; 7 nucleotides align to TRBD1. The CDR3 covers 14 residues. CDR1 MDHEN and CDR2 SYDVKM come from the germline V gene. J lost 10 bases, V lost 6 bases, and 9 bases had no gene match. The chain's CDR3 is CASRPYRGDSPLHF. CDR3 coding DNA: TGTGCCAGCAGACCCTACAGGGGTGACTCACCCCTCCACTTT.

The V call is TRBV7-2, the J call TRBJ2-1, with D possibly TRBD2 on 6 matching bases. V was shortened by 1 base and J by 3 bases, with 13 bases between the two germline ends. The CDR3 has 16 residues. CDR1 SGHTA and CDR2 FQGNSA come from the germline V gene. CDR3 residues: CASSLGPSVIYNEQFF. The DNA for the CDR3 is TGTGCCAGCAGCTTAGGGCCTAGCGTTATCTACAATGAGCAGTTCTTC.

This rearrangement joins TRBV12-3 or TRBV12-4 to TRBJ1-1; D is unclear. The length of the CDR3 is 11 residues. Trimming removed 7 bases from V and 6 bases from J, with 9 bases in between. CDR3 protein: CASTDGPEAFF. As DNA, the CDR3 is TGTGCCAGCACCGACGGACCTGAAGCTTTCTTT.

This clone was seen a single time. V and J are TRBV6-6 and TRBJ1-2, with unresolved D. V was trimmed by 2 bases and J by 5 bases, leaving 15 bases between them. The germline gives CDR1 MNHNY, CDR2 SVGAGI (reference sequence). The length of the CDR3 is 15 residues. The CDR3 spells CASSYRVAMVYGYTF. The CDR3, as DNA: TGTGCCAGCAGTTACCGCGTGGCTATGGTATATGGCTACACCTTC.

V usage is TRBV24-1 and J usage is TRBJ1-5; 9 positions agree with TRBD1. J gave up 7 bases and V 4 bases, and 10 bases lay outside the gene matches. Germline V gives CDR1 KGHDR, CDR2 SFDVKD. The CDR3 runs 16 residues. CDR3: CATSDRDRDVGQPQHF. DNA for the CDR3: TGTGCCACCAGTGACCGGGACAGGGACGTAGGACAGCCCCAGCATTTT.

This sequence joins TRBV2 and TRBJ2-5; 8 nucleotides line up with TRBD1. The CDR3 is made up of 15 amino acids. After removal of 8 bases from V and 2 bases from J, the junction contained 10 bases not matched to a gene. Germline CDR1 reads SNHLY; CDR2 reads FYNNEI. The DNA for the CDR3 is TGTGCCAGCGGATTGGCAGGGGGCCCTCAAGAGACCCAGTACTTC. Encoded protein: CASGLAGGPQETQYF.

This clone was found once. In DNA form, the CDR3 reads TGTGCCAGCAGCGTAGCTACTCCGGGACAGGGAACTATTCAAGAGACCCAGTACTTC. Protein product: CASSVATPGQGTIQETQYF. The chain recombines TRBV9 with TRBJ2-5; 9 bases line up with TRBD1. The V and J ends lost 0 bases and 2 bases, in that order; junction bases with no gene match: 14. The CDR3 has 19 residues. CDR1 and CDR2 from the germline V gene are SGDLS and YYNGEE. The complete variable domain, with remaining parts taken from reference TRBV9 and TRBJ2-5, reads DSGVTQTPKHLITATGQRVTLRCSPRSGDLSVYWYQQSLDQGLQFLIQYYNGEERAKGNILERFSAQQFPDLHSELNLSSLELGDSALYFCASSVATPGQGTIQETQYFGPGTRLLVL.

This chain links TRBV6-2 or TRBV6-3 with TRBJ2-7, with no clear D. CDR1 MNHEY and CDR2 SVGEGT come from the germline V gene. V lost 1 base and J lost 5, with 15 bases in between. The CDR3 extends over 15 amino acids. DNA of the CDR3: TGTGCCAGCAGTTACTGGACGGTCCGTACTCACGAGCAGTACTTC. Protein sequence: CASSYWTVRTHEQYF.

The gene calls are TRBV2 and TRBJ1-5; no clear D gene. Deletions cut 8 bases from V and 6 bases from J, with 14 bases between. The CDR3 runs to 13 residues. The germline V gene encodes CDR1 SNHLY and CDR2 FYNNEI. In DNA form, the CDR3 reads TGTGCCAGCTTCCGGGAGTTGGGTCAGCCCCAGCATTTT. Protein product: CASFRELGQPQHF.

The J gene is TRBJ2-3, the V gene TRBV5-6, with D perhaps given as TRBD1 or TRBD2 (5 bases each). V was cut by 6 bases and J by 1 base, with 27 bases left in between. From germline, CDR1 is SGHDT and CDR2 YYEEEE. This CDR3 is 19 amino acids long. CDR3 loop: CASISETILVRGGTDTQYF. The CDR3 coding sequence is TGTGCCAGCATCTCCGAAACAATCCTAGTTCGAGGGGGCACAGATACGCAGTATTTT.

The genes are TRBV18 and TRBJ1-5; the D is unclear. V was pared by 3 bases and J by 1 base, with 7 bases between. The CDR3 has 14 residues. Germline CDR1 KGHSH, CDR2 LQKENI. The CDR3 loop is CASSPSSSNQPQHF. The CDR3 DNA reads TGTGCCAGCTCACCGTCCAGCAGCAATCAGCCCCAGCATTTT.